Each of the 2 T cell receptor beta chains below was sequenced from the same sample in a study of neurological immune-mediated disorders. Time point in this sample: longitudinal time-point 1 (baseline). TCRdb fed the 5' RACE reads into MiXCR, producing one record per CDR3 protein. The sample has some 54,000 distinct CDR3 sequences, about 10% seen once. The specimen was PBMCs. The receptors were gathered from a male donor with HTLV-1-associated myelopathy (HAM/TSP).

This clonotype was observed at least ten times. The chain links TRBV18 to TRBJ1-1; no firm D call. Per germline, CDR1 KGHSH and CDR2 LQKENI. Trimming removed 3 bases at V and 3 bases at J, with 8 bases between. CDR3 length: 13 residues. CDR3 loop: CASSPPEDTEAFF. In DNA, the CDR3 is TGTGCCAGCTCACCTCCTGAGGACACTGAAGCTTTCTTT.

This clonotype was observed many times. The genes are TRBV6-6 and TRBJ1-4; TRBD1 matches 8 bases. Unmatched junction bases numbered 10, after V lost 6 bases and J lost 7 bases. The CDR3 totals 15 residues. Germline loops: CDR1 MNHNY, CDR2 SVGAGI (reference sequence). CDR3 amino acids: CASRDRERGGEKLFF. CDR3 coding DNA: TGTGCCAGCAGGGACAGGGAGCGAGGGGGTGAAAAACTGTTTTTT.